The rows below give T cell receptor beta chains drawn from one sample of a study of blood T cell repertoires in COVID-19. Some clones are missing from TCRdb's copy, which holds only in-frame ones; the method was immunoSEQ multiplex PCR. The sample contains around 50,000 clones, roughly 91% of which appear only once. Sequencing was carried out using peripheral blood. These receptors were collected from a man aged 50 to 60 with active COVID-19. The CDR3 runs from the conserved cysteine through the conserved F or W. The D gene is left open where the match is weak. Only some rows state a clone size, as once, few, many or a class for expanded clones.

d_call	clone_size	cdr3_length	v_call	j_call	cdr3_aa	cdr3_nt
TRBD2	-	20	TRBV5-1	TRBJ2-7	CASSLDTSGSGRGLSYEQYF	TGCGCCAGCAGCTTGGATACGTCGGGTAGCGGGAGGGGGCTATCCTACGAGCAGTACTTC
TRBD2	-	20	TRBV4-2	TRBJ2-4	CASSQAFATSGGLAKNIQYF	TGTGCCAGCAGCCAAGCCTTCGCAACTAGCGGGGGGTTAGCCAAAAACATTCAGTACTTC
-	-	14	TRBV6-6	TRBJ2-2	CASSYKRNTGELFF	TGTGCCAGCAGTTACAAGCGAAACACCGGGGAGCTGTTTTTT
TRBD1	-	14	TRBV4-1	TRBJ2-5	CASSPDRVQETQYF	TGCGCCAGCAGCCCGGACAGGGTCCAAGAGACCCAGTACTTC
-	-	14	TRBV7-3	TRBJ2-2	CASTGTKNTGELFF	TGTGCCAGCACCGGGACAAAGAACACCGGGGAGCTGTTTTTT
TRBD1	once	14	TRBV29-1	TRBJ1-1	CSVEGGTGRTEAFF	TGCAGCGTTGAGGGTGGGACAGGACGAACTGAAGCTTTCTTT
-	once	12	TRBV6-6	TRBJ1-5	CASSYPDQPQHF	TGTGCCAGCAGTTACCCGGATCAGCCCCAGCATTTT
-	-	16	TRBV30	TRBJ1-1	CAWRIGGAFRNTEAFF	TGTGCCTGGAGAATTGGGGGGGCGTTTAGGAACACTGAAGCTTTCTTT
TRBD2	-	16	TRBV7-2	TRBJ2-7	CASSLERLAGGGEQYF	TGTGCCAGCAGCTTAGAACGGCTAGCGGGAGGGGGAGAGCAGTACTTC
-	-	11	TRBV19	TRBJ1-4	CASRRNEKLFF	TGTGCCAGTAGGAGAAATGAAAAACTGTTTTTT
TRBD2	-	16	TRBV5-1	TRBJ2-7	CASSLVSAGGSYEQYF	TGCGCCAGCAGCTTGGTTTCAGCGGGGGGATCCTACGAGCAGTACTTC
-	-	14	TRBV7-9	TRBJ1-1	CASSFDRLNTEAFF	TGTGCCAGCAGCTTCGACAGGTTGAACACTGAAGCTTTCTTT
TRBD1	-	14	TRBV4-2	TRBJ1-2	CASSQGGTDYGYTF	TGTGCCAGCAGCCAAGGCGGGACAGACTATGGCTACACCTTC
-	-	15	TRBV11-1	TRBJ2-7	CASSLKAGEPYEQYF	TGTGCCAGCAGCTTAAAGGCAGGTGAGCCCTACGAGCAGTACTTC
-	-	14	TRBV24-1	TRBJ1-1	CATSDPLGGAEAFF	TGTGCCACCAGTGATCCCCTTGGAGGCGCTGAAGCTTTCTTT
-	-	12	TRBV5-1	TRBJ2-3	CASSLELDTQYF	TGCGCCAGCAGCTTGGAGCTAGATACGCAGTATTTT
TRBD1	-	16	TRBV5-4	TRBJ2-7	CASSPTRGTGGSEQYF	TGTGCCAGCAGCCCCACCCGGGGGACAGGGGGAAGCGAGCAGTACTTC
-	once	15	TRBV11-3	TRBJ1-3	CASSLESGSGNTIYF	TGTGCCAGCAGCTTAGAGTCGGGGTCTGGAAACACCATATATTTT
-	-	14	TRBV18	TRBJ1-2	CASSPGGGRGGYTF	TGTGCCAGCTCACCCGGGGGGGGCCGAGGTGGCTACACCTTC
TRBD2	-	14	TRBV10-3	TRBJ2-7	CAISVGTRAYEQYF	TGTGCCATCAGTGTAGGGACTAGGGCATACGAGCAGTACTTC
TRBD1	-	15	TRBV10-3	TRBJ1-5	CAISAGQGAGQPQHF	TGTGCCATCAGTGCCGGACAGGGGGCCGGACAGCCCCAGCATTTT
-	few	16	TRBV5-6	TRBJ1-5	CASSRGMTFSNQPQHF	TGTGCCAGCAGCCGGGGAATGACTTTTAGCAATCAGCCCCAGCATTTT
-	-	15	TRBV5-1	TRBJ2-3	CASSLVAVSTDTQYF	TGCGCCAGCAGCTTGGTGGCGGTGAGCACAGATACGCAGTATTTT
-	-	16	TRBV4-1	TRBJ1-2	CASSQNVRAEGYGYTF	TGCGCCAGCAGCCAAAACGTCAGAGCAGAGGGCTATGGCTACACCTTC
-	-	16	TRBV18	TRBJ1-5	CASSPFRGNSNQPQHF	TGTGCCAGCTCACCATTCCGGGGTAATAGCAATCAGCCCCAGCATTTT
TRBD1	-	16	TRBV4-2	TRBJ1-6	CASSREAGQGTSPLHF	TGTGCCAGCAGCCGCGAGGCGGGACAGGGGACTTCACCCCTCCACTTT
-	-	11	TRBV25-1	TRBJ2-3	CASAVGEGQYF	TGTGCCAGCGCGGTGGGAGAGGGGCAGTATTTT
-	-	16	TRBV19	TRBJ2-1	CASSIYAGPTYNEQFF	TGTGCCAGTAGTATATATGCGGGACCTACCTACAATGAGCAGTTCTTC
-	-	14	TRBV7-2	TRBJ1-1	CASRLQVDGTEAFF	TGTGCCAGCAGACTACAGGTTGATGGGACTGAAGCTTTCTTT
TRBD1	-	14	TRBV5-1	TRBJ2-2	CASSGQGNTGELFF	TGCGCCAGCAGCGGACAGGGGAACACCGGGGAGCTGTTTTTT
TRBD1	-	16	TRBV7-8	TRBJ2-7	CASSWDRQDRSYEQYF	TGTGCCAGCAGCTGGGACAGACAGGACCGCTCCTACGAGCAGTACTTC
-	-	14	TRBV28	TRBJ1-2	CASKEEAGRLGYTF	TGTGCCAGCAAGGAGGAGGCAGGGAGGCTTGGCTACACCTTC
-	-	15	TRBV4-1	TRBJ1-2	CASRHRQEPNYGYTF	TGCGCCAGCAGACATCGACAGGAACCTAACTATGGCTACACCTTC
-	once	15	TRBV27	TRBJ2-7	CASSLIVGGGYEQYF	TGTGCCAGCAGTTTAATCGTGGGAGGTGGCTACGAGCAGTACTTC
TRBD1	-	15	TRBV6-5	TRBJ2-1	CASSYSTGNYNEQFF	TGTGCCAGCAGTTACTCGACAGGGAACTACAATGAGCAGTTCTTC
-	once	14	TRBV5-1	TRBJ2-7	CASSLVGGPDEQYF	TGCGCCAGCAGCTTGGTGGGGGGTCCGGACGAGCAGTACTTC
TRBD1	-	15	TRBV5-4	TRBJ2-2	CASSFQGALTGELFF	TGTGCCAGCAGCTTCCAGGGGGCGCTTACCGGGGAGCTGTTTTTT
TRBD2	-	16	TRBV19	TRBJ2-7	CASTTLGAGGHYEQYF	TGTGCCAGTACCACCCTCGGAGCGGGAGGGCACTACGAGCAGTACTTC
-	-	13	TRBV7-9	TRBJ1-1	CASSHPQGTEAFF	TGTGCCAGCAGCCATCCTCAGGGAACTGAAGCTTTCTTT
TRBD1	many	14	TRBV9	TRBJ1-6	CASSVRQGHSPLHF	TGTGCCAGCAGCGTACGACAGGGGCACTCACCCCTCCACTTT
-	-	15	TRBV21-1	TRBJ1-1	CASSKVPGRNTEAFF	TGTGCCAGCAGCAAAGTTCCAGGAAGGAACACTGAAGCTTTCTTT
TRBD2	-	17	TRBV5-4	TRBJ2-5	CASSFLAGGPGAETQYF	TGTGCCAGCAGCTTTCTAGCGGGAGGGCCGGGGGCAGAGACCCAGTACTTC
TRBD2	-	18	TRBV15	TRBJ2-1	CATSKGTSGSRKSNEQFF	TGTGCCACCAGCAAAGGGACTAGCGGGAGCCGTAAAAGCAATGAGCAGTTCTTC
TRBD1	-	15	TRBV7-2	TRBJ2-2	CASSPGQGNTGELFF	TGTGCCAGCAGCCCTGGACAGGGAAACACCGGGGAGCTGTTTTTT